The next 9 T cell receptor beta chains were all read from a single sample in a study of radiation and T cells in renal cell carcinoma. Time point noted: blood 4 weeks post-SBRT, at nephrectomy. Treatment indicated: 15 Gy SBRT to primary tumor, nephrectomy 4 weeks later. Produced via immunoSEQ multiplex PCR; TCRdb's table is partial and in-frame only. The top ten clones hold about 10% of a sample with fewer than 200,000 clones, less than 90% of them seen once. Sample: blood, taken from a patient whose treatment included radiotherapy and nephrectomy. The receptors were sampled from a woman aged 50 to 60 with renal cell carcinoma.

The gene calls are TRBV14 and TRBJ1-2, with 7 bases fitting TRBD1. CDR1 and CDR2 from the germline V gene are SGHDN and FVKESK. This CDR3 is built from 13 residues. The V segment lost 0 bases and the J segment 7 bases; nucleotides outside the gene matches: 2. The CDR3 is CASSQDRTGGYTF. CDR3 nucleotide sequence: TGTGCCAGCAGCCAAGATCGGACAGGTGGCTACACCTTC.

V and J are TRBV11-2 and TRBJ2-3; D is ambiguous. Trimming pared 0 bases from V and 3 bases from J, leaving 4 bases between. This CDR3 has 13 residues. The germline gives CDR1 SGHAT, CDR2 FQNNGV. The CDR3 protein is CASSLDRTDTQYF. CDR3 coding DNA: TGTGCCAGCAGCTTAGATCGAACAGATACGCAGTATTTT.

This clone showed up just once. The chain links TRBV18 to TRBJ2-7; TRBD1 aligns across 7 bases. V dropped 6 bases and J dropped 2; count of bases not matched to a gene: 7. There are 14 residues in the CDR3. Per the germline V gene, CDR1 is KGHSH and CDR2 is LQKENI. The CDR3 DNA follows: TGTGCCAGCTCCGCTCGACAGGGAGCCTACGAGCAGTACTTC. It codes for CASSARQGAYEQYF.

The chain combines TRBV4-2 with TRBJ1-1; D may be TRBD1 (5 bases). There are 16 residues in the CDR3. In germline, CDR1 is LGHNA, CDR2 YNFKEQ. The germline V and J ends were trimmed by 4 bases and 0 bases, with 15 bases remaining between them. CDR3 in DNA: TGTGCCAGCAGCCCCGTTAGTACAGGTATGAACACTGAAGCTTTCTTT. It yields the protein CASSPVSTGMNTEAFF.

The CDR3 sequence is CASSLRDRFHGYTF. The CDR3 coding sequence is TGTGCCAGCAGCCTAAGAGACAGGTTCCATGGCTACACCTTC. V and J are TRBV25-1 and TRBJ1-2, with D maybe TRBD1 (6 bases). The CDR3 consists of 14 residues. Trimming removed 6 bases at V and 6 bases at J, with 17 bases between. Germline loops: CDR1 MGHDK, CDR2 SYGVNS.

The V call is TRBV9, the J call TRBJ2-1; D remains ambiguous. In germline, CDR1 is SGDLS, CDR2 YYNGEE. V shed 3 bases and J shed 8 bases, with 12 bases lying between them. This CDR3 has 13 residues. DNA of the CDR3: TGTGCCAGCAGCGGCACGGAGATCGATGAGCAGTTCTTC. It yields the protein CASSGTEIDEQFF.

The chain joins TRBV15 to TRBJ2-2; D unresolved. Germline V gene sequence: CDR1 LNHNV, CDR2 YYDKDF (reference sequence). The CDR3 totals 14 residues. Trimming took off 3 bases at V and 1 base at J, with 6 bases between the two ends. CDR3 sequence: CATSSEGNTGELFF. Here the CDR3 DNA reads TGTGCCACCAGCAGCGAAGGGAACACCGGGGAGCTGTTTTTT.

This clone appeared once. V gene TRBV19 combines with J gene TRBJ2-3; TRBD1 matches 7 bases. From germline, CDR1 is LNHDA and CDR2 SQIVND (reference sequence). V lost 6 bases to trimming and J lost 0 bases; unmatched junction nucleotides: 6. The CDR3 is 15 amino acids. The CDR3 sequence is CASSVPGQSTDTQYF. DNA of the CDR3: TGTGCCAGTAGCGTACCGGGACAGAGCACAGATACGCAGTATTTT.

This chain links TRBV9 with TRBJ2-1; 10 bases map to TRBD2. The CDR3 is 15 amino acids. Germline V lookup: CDR1 SGDLS, CDR2 YYNGEE. V gave up 5 bases and J gave up 2 bases; unmatched junction bases: 4. The CDR3 nucleotides read TGTGCCAGCAGTCCTCTAGCGGGGGCCTACAATGAGCAGTTCTTC. It yields the protein CASSPLAGAYNEQFF.